The 13 T cell receptor beta chains in this list originate from one sample, sequenced in a study of PD-1 blockade in classical Hodgkin lymphoma. Time point: cycle 4 day 1 (C4D1), after around six weeks of nivolumab. Each patient's relapse followed autologous stem cell transplantation, and brentuximab vedotin exposure varied. Profiling relied on immunoSEQ multiplex PCR, and the TCRdb table lists in-frame clones only, not all of them. Here the sample spans 20,000 to 25,000 clones, around 79% being singletons. The sample in question was peripheral blood mononuclear cells (PBMCs), obtained before the fourth cycle of nivolumab. The receptors were gathered from a human donor with classical Hodgkin lymphoma.

V is TRBV7-6 and J is TRBJ1-1; D is possibly TRBD1 (6 bases). V shed 4 bases and J shed 2 bases, with 11 bases lying between them. The CDR3 is 14 amino acids. The germline V gene has CDR1 SGHVS and CDR2 FNYEAQ. The CDR3 protein is CASSSTTGNTEAFF. CDR3 nucleotide sequence: TGTGCCAGCAGCTCGACGACAGGTAACACTGAAGCTTTCTTT. Variable domain in full (rest from reference TRBV7-6 and TRBJ1-1): GAGVSQSPRYKVTKRGQDVALRCDPISGHVSLYWYRQALGQGPEFLTYFNYEAQQDKSGLPNDRFSAERPEGSISTLTIQRTEQRDSAMYRCASSSTTGNTEAFFGQGTRLTVV.

The rearrangement uses TRBV14 and TRBJ2-1; D is ambiguous. This CDR3 comprises 12 residues. Trimming removed 4 bases at V and 3 bases at J, with 4 bases between. Germline loops: CDR1 SGHDN, CDR2 FVKESK. CDR3 nucleotides: TGTGCCAGCAGCCTTCGCTACAATGAGCAGTTCTTC. Protein sequence: CASSLRYNEQFF.

To note about this clone: Sequence at one end of the junction differs from germline and may be a read error. The chain joins TRBV5-8 to TRBJ1-2; D gene ambiguous. The CDR3 totals 13 residues. Germline values: CDR1 SGHTS, CDR2 YDEGEE. Here the CDR3 DNA reads TGTGCCAGCAGCTTTCTTGGCAGAACACCTAAGACTTTC. This sequence encodes CASSFLGRTPKTF.

The V call is TRBV14, the J call TRBJ1-2; D call uncertain. CDR3 size: 12 residues. With 4 bases removed from V and 6 bases from J, the gap between germline ends came to 9 bases. The germline V gene has CDR1 SGHDN and CDR2 FVKESK. CDR3 DNA sequence: TGTGCCAGCAGCCCCGGAGGGAATGGCTACACCTTC. Its protein is CASSPGGNGYTF.

The chain employs TRBV29-1 and TRBJ1-2; D possibly corresponds to TRBD1 (5 bases). The ends were cut back, 7 bases at V and 0 bases at J, with 18 bases in the middle. The germline gives CDR1 SQVTM, CDR2 ANQGSEA. CDR3 length: 15 amino acids. This CDR3 reads CSAIAGTGANYGYTF. CDR3 DNA: TGCAGCGCCATCGCCGGGACCGGAGCTAACTATGGCTACACCTTC.

The rearrangement joins TRBV19 to TRBJ1-2; a weak D match, TRBD1 (6 bases). The CDR3 has 14 residues. V was cut by 5 bases and J by 5 bases, with 15 bases left in between. CDR1 LNHDA and CDR2 SQIVND come from the germline V gene (reference sequence). CDR3 sequence reads: CASSETGFSYGYTF. In nucleotides, the CDR3 is TGTGCCAGTAGTGAGACAGGTTTTTCTTATGGCTACACCTTC. Looking up the rest from reference TRBV19 and TRBJ1-2 gives the full variable domain: DGGITQSPKYLFRKEGQNVTLSCEQNLNHDAMYWYRQDPGQGLRLIYYSQIVNDFQKGDIAEGYSVSREKKESFPLTVTSAQKNPTAFYLCASSETGFSYGYTFGSGTRLTVV.

This chain links TRBV2 with TRBJ2-3; D possibly uses TRBD1 or TRBD2 (5 bases each). Trimming removed 6 bases at V and 3 bases at J, with 13 bases between. The CDR3 sequence is 14 residues long. Germline-derived CDR1 and CDR2 are SNHLY and FYNNEI. The CDR3 region has the DNA TGTGCCAGCAGAGCCGGGACGGAGACAGATACGCAGTATTTT. Amino acids: CASRAGTETDTQYF.

Regarding this clone: Sequence at one end of the junction differs from germline and may be a read error. The rearrangement links TRBV5-6 to TRBJ2-5, with 8 nucleotides matching TRBD2. The end of the DNA fits TRBJ2-7 better, so the J call may be wrong. This CDR3 comprises 15 residues. CDR1 SGHDT and CDR2 YYEEEE come from the germline V gene. The CDR3 DNA reads as TGCGCCAGCAGCAAAAGCGGGAGTGGCTCCTACGAGCAGTACTTC. This gives the protein CASSKSGSGSYEQYF.

This chain joins TRBV4-2 and TRBJ2-3; D is perhaps TRBD2 (6 bases). Between the trimmed V and J ends, which lost 5 bases and 4 bases, there was a span of 13 bases. Germline V lookup: CDR1 LGHNA, CDR2 YNFKEQ. The CDR3 has 14 amino acids. Here the CDR3 reads CASSGNAGPDTQYF. CDR3 in DNA: TGTGCCAGCAGCGGGAACGCGGGGCCAGATACGCAGTATTTT.

V is TRBV11-2 and J is TRBJ2-3; D is ambiguous. There are 13 residues in the CDR3. Trimming stripped 6 bases from V and 6 bases from J, with 13 bases between. Germline assignment: CDR1 SGHAT and CDR2 FQNNGV. CDR3 protein: CASRLPGADTQYF. In nucleotides, the CDR3 is TGTGCCAGCAGGTTGCCAGGTGCGGATACGCAGTATTTT. Full variable domain (outside the CDR3, taken from reference TRBV11-2 and TRBJ2-3): EAGVAQSPRYKIIEKRQSVAFWCNPISGHATLYWYQQILGQGPKLLIQFQNNGVVDDSQLPKDRFSAERLKGVDSTLKIQPAKLEDSAVYLCASRLPGADTQYFGPGTRLTVL.

This chain joins TRBV4-2 and TRBJ1-2; D gene unclear. V lost 0 bases to trimming and J lost 3 bases, with 11 bases between them. From germline, CDR1 is LGHNA and CDR2 YNFKEQ. The CDR3 contains 15 residues. The DNA for the CDR3 is TGTGCCAGCAGCCAAGATTTCGAGACTTACTATGGCTACACCTTC. Translating gives CASSQDFETYYGYTF.

The chain is built from TRBV15 and TRBJ2-7, with 10 bases lining up with TRBD2. The germline V gene has CDR1 LNHNV and CDR2 YYDKDF (reference sequence). With 1 base clipped from V and 6 bases from J, the junction kept 9 bases outside the gene matches. The CDR3 spans 16 residues. The CDR3 reads CATSRGSPSGSREQYF. CDR3 bases: TGTGCCACCAGCAGAGGGTCGCCTAGCGGGAGCCGCGAGCAGTACTTC.

This rearrangement joins TRBV4-1 to TRBJ1-2; TRBD1 matches at 11 bases. V lost 0 bases and J lost 8; bases outside the gene matches: 8. Germline assignment: CDR1 MGHRA and CDR2 YSYEKL. The CDR3 covers 16 residues. In DNA, the CDR3 is TGCGCCAGCAGCCAAGAACCGGGGACAGGGGGTTTGGGCTACACCTTC. Translated: CASSQEPGTGGLGYTF.